Listed below are T cell receptor beta chains from one sample, sequenced in a study of blood T cell repertoires in COVID-19. Libraries were prepared by immunoSEQ multiplex PCR; TCRdb keeps only in-frame clonotypes and omits some of them. The sample includes 110,000 to 150,000 clones, less than 85% seen only once; the top ten take 8.8%. Sequenced material: peripheral blood. All receptors derive from a woman at least 80 years old in a cohort sampled during active or convalescent COVID-19. CDR3s include the opening cysteine and the closing phenylalanine or tryptophan. D genes are given only for firm matches. Not every row has a clone size; where given, it reads once, few, many or a size class.

size: NA
J: TRBJ2-1
V: TRBV28
D: TRBD1
DNA: TGTGCCAGCGGACCGCAGGGGGCTGCGTCCTACAATGAGCAGTTCTTC
CDR3: CASGPQGAASYNEQFF

size: NA
J: TRBJ2-6
V: TRBV5-4
D: NA
DNA: TGTGCCAGCAGCTTGCAACTATCTGGGGCCAACGTCCTGACTTTC
CDR3: CASSLQLSGANVLTF

size: NA
J: TRBJ2-5
V: TRBV19
D: TRBD1
DNA: TGTGCCAGTAGTATAAATATGGAACAGGGGTGGGAGACCCAGTACTTC
CDR3: CASSINMEQGWETQYF

size: NA
J: TRBJ1-1
V: TRBV29-1
D: NA
DNA: TGCAGCGGCAGGGTGGGGGGGAACACTGAAGCTTTCTTT
CDR3: CSGRVGGNTEAFF

size: few
J: TRBJ1-2
V: TRBV7-9
D: NA
DNA: TGTGCCAGCAGCCCCGGGGACTATGGCTACACCTTC
CDR3: CASSPGDYGYTF

size: NA
J: TRBJ1-4
V: TRBV7-2
D: NA
DNA: TGTGCCAGCAGCTTAGGGGCCGATCGTGGTGAAAAACTGTTTTTT
CDR3: CASSLGADRGEKLFF

size: NA
J: TRBJ2-2
V: TRBV5-1
D: TRBD1
DNA: TGCGCCAGCAGCCAGGATGGGACAGGGGTCACCGGGGAGCTGTTTTTT
CDR3: CASSQDGTGVTGELFF

size: NA
J: TRBJ2-5
V: TRBV5-1
D: TRBD2
DNA: TGCGCCAGCAGCCTCGGGAGGAGGGAGACCCAGTACTTC
CDR3: CASSLGRRETQYF

size: NA
J: TRBJ2-7
V: TRBV5-5
D: TRBD1
DNA: TGTGCCAGCAGCCCTCACGGGACAGGGAAGTACGAGCAGTACTTC
CDR3: CASSPHGTGKYEQYF

size: NA
J: TRBJ2-3
V: TRBV6-1
D: NA
DNA: TGTGCCAGCAGTGAAGCGCGGCTAGTCTCCGCAGATACGCAGTATTTT
CDR3: CASSEARLVSADTQYF

size: NA
J: TRBJ1-1
V: TRBV18
D: NA
DNA: TGTGCCAGCTCACCATCGGGGGGAGTAGGCACTGAAGCTTTCTTT
CDR3: CASSPSGGVGTEAFF

size: few
J: TRBJ1-2
V: TRBV5-6
D: NA
DNA: TGTGCCAGCAGCCCCCAGGGAGGAAGCGGCTACACCTTC
CDR3: CASSPQGGSGYTF

size: NA
J: TRBJ2-5
V: TRBV5-6
D: TRBD1
DNA: TGTGCCAGCAGCTTCCCACCATCGGGACAGGGTCTAGAGACCCAGTACTTC
CDR3: CASSFPPSGQGLETQYF

size: NA
J: TRBJ2-1
V: TRBV6-6
D: TRBD2
DNA: TGTGCCAGCAGTCGACTAGCGGATAACAATGAGCAGTTCTTC
CDR3: CASSRLADNNEQFF

size: NA
J: TRBJ1-1
V: TRBV6-5
D: NA
DNA: TGTGCCAGCAGCCAAAGCTGGTACGCCACTGAAGCTTTCTTT
CDR3: CASSQSWYATEAFF

size: NA
J: TRBJ2-3
V: TRBV11-3
D: TRBD1
DNA: TGTGCCAGCAGCTACGGGACAGGGAGCACAGATACGCAGTATTTT
CDR3: CASSYGTGSTDTQYF

size: NA
J: TRBJ1-1
V: TRBV7-2
D: TRBD1
DNA: TGTGCCAGCAGCCCAGAGGGACAGCCTAACACTGAAGCTTTCTTT
CDR3: CASSPEGQPNTEAFF

size: NA
J: TRBJ2-1
V: TRBV11-2
D: NA
DNA: TGTGCCAGCAGCTTATATGTAGGGGCTATTAATGAGCAGTTCTTC
CDR3: CASSLYVGAINEQFF

size: NA
J: TRBJ2-5
V: TRBV7-9
D: NA
DNA: TGTGCCAGCAGCTTGCCAGGGATAGAGACCCAGTACTTC
CDR3: CASSLPGIETQYF

size: NA
J: TRBJ1-2
V: TRBV28
D: NA
DNA: TGTGCCAGCAGGGGGGGAGGTAGCTGGGGCGGCTACACCTTC
CDR3: CASRGGGSWGGYTF

size: NA
J: TRBJ2-5
V: TRBV6-2/TRBV6-3
D: NA
DNA: TGTGCCAGCAGTTTAGACAGTGTCCAAGAGACCCAGTACTTC
CDR3: CASSLDSVQETQYF

size: NA
J: TRBJ1-2
V: TRBV9
D: NA
DNA: TGTGCCAGCAGCGTAGGGGGGGGCCCCATTCGGGACTATGGCTACACCTTC
CDR3: CASSVGGGPIRDYGYTF

size: NA
J: TRBJ1-4
V: TRBV28
D: NA
DNA: TGTGCCAGCAGTTGGACACTTGCAACTAATGAAAAACTGTTTTTT
CDR3: CASSWTLATNEKLFF

size: NA
J: TRBJ2-3
V: TRBV7-2
D: NA
DNA: TGTGCCAGCAGCTTAGCCGCGGTTAGCACAGATACGCAGTATTTT
CDR3: CASSLAAVSTDTQYF

size: NA
J: TRBJ1-2
V: TRBV2
D: TRBD1
DNA: TGTGCCAGCAGTGAACGGGAGACAGGGGTGGATGGCTACACCTTC
CDR3: CASSERETGVDGYTF

size: NA
J: TRBJ2-5
V: TRBV7-2
D: NA
DNA: TGTGCCAGCGGAAGGTTCTGGACAGCCTCCCAAGAGACCCAGTACTTC
CDR3: CASGRFWTASQETQYF

size: NA
J: TRBJ2-2
V: TRBV2
D: NA
DNA: TGTGCCAGCAGTCTTACCGGGGAGCTGTTTTTT
CDR3: CASSLTGELFF

size: few
J: TRBJ2-1
V: TRBV5-4
D: TRBD2
DNA: TGTGCCAGCAGCTTGGTGGGCGGGGGGGCCTACAATGAGCAGTTCTTC
CDR3: CASSLVGGGAYNEQFF

size: NA
J: TRBJ1-4
V: TRBV4-1
D: TRBD1
DNA: TGCGCCAGCAGCCACTCGACAGGGGCTAATGAAAAACTGTTTTTT
CDR3: CASSHSTGANEKLFF

size: NA
J: TRBJ1-2
V: TRBV5-1
D: TRBD1
DNA: TGCGCCAGCAGCACGACCGGGACAGGGGCTATGGGCTACACCTTC
CDR3: CASSTTGTGAMGYTF

size: NA
J: TRBJ2-5
V: TRBV11-2
D: NA
DNA: TGTGCCAGCAGCCGAACAGGAGATTGGCGAGAGACCCAGTACTTC
CDR3: CASSRTGDWRETQYF

size: NA
J: TRBJ1-3
V: TRBV5-4
D: TRBD1
DNA: TGTGCCAGCAGCTTGGGAGGACAGGGGTTTGGAAACACCATATATTTT
CDR3: CASSLGGQGFGNTIYF

size: NA
J: TRBJ1-4
V: TRBV7-2
D: TRBD1
DNA: TGTGCCAGCAGCTCATCCCGACAGGGACCCAAACTGTTTTTT
CDR3: CASSSSRQGPKLFF

size: NA
J: TRBJ1-1
V: TRBV4-1
D: NA
DNA: TGCGCCAGCAGTCAGCTTCGTTCGGGGAACACTGAAGCTTTCTTT
CDR3: CASSQLRSGNTEAFF

size: NA
J: TRBJ2-2
V: TRBV9
D: TRBD2
DNA: TGTGCCAGCAGCGTAGGGCTAGCGGGGAGCACCGGGGAGCTGTTTTTT
CDR3: CASSVGLAGSTGELFF

size: once
J: TRBJ2-3
V: TRBV4-3
D: TRBD2
DNA: TGCGCCAGCAGCCAAGATCCGGGATTGGGACTAGCAGACCCACGAGATACGCAGTATTTT
CDR3: CASSQDPGLGLADPRDTQYF

size: NA
J: TRBJ2-1
V: TRBV6-2/TRBV6-3
D: NA
DNA: TGTGCCAGCAGTGTGGGGCAGACCTACAATGAGCAGTTCTTC
CDR3: CASSVGQTYNEQFF

size: once
J: TRBJ2-3
V: TRBV5-1
D: NA
DNA: TGCGCCAGCAGCGCGACTGGGGCGGATACGCAGTATTTT
CDR3: CASSATGADTQYF

size: NA
J: TRBJ1-2
V: TRBV7-9
D: NA
DNA: TGTGCCAGCAGCCCTTCGGGGGGGGTTAACTATGGCTACACCTTC
CDR3: CASSPSGGVNYGYTF

size: once
J: TRBJ2-5
V: TRBV10-2
D: TRBD1
DNA: TGCGCCAGCAGTGAGACCAGGGGGGAGACCCAGTACTTC
CDR3: CASSETRGETQYF

size: NA
J: TRBJ1-1
V: TRBV5-1
D: TRBD1
DNA: TGCGCCAGCAGGTTAACAGGGGAGACTGAAGCTTTCTTT
CDR3: CASRLTGETEAFF

size: NA
J: TRBJ2-7
V: TRBV7-8
D: TRBD1
DNA: TGTGCCAGCAGCCTGACAGGGTTAACCCACGTGCAATTCTACGAGCAGTACTTC
CDR3: CASSLTGLTHVQFYEQYF

size: few
J: TRBJ2-1
V: TRBV18
D: TRBD1
DNA: TGTGCCAGCTCACCTGACAGGGATGAGCAGTTCTTC
CDR3: CASSPDRDEQFF

size: NA
J: TRBJ2-1
V: TRBV18
D: TRBD2
DNA: TGTGCCAGCTCACCAGGGTCCAGCGGGGGGGGTTTTGAGCAGTTCTTC
CDR3: CASSPGSSGGGFEQFF

size: NA
J: TRBJ2-2
V: TRBV6-6
D: TRBD1
DNA: TGTGCCAGCAGGGCAGGGACAGTCAACACCGGGGAGCTGTTTTTT
CDR3: CASRAGTVNTGELFF

size: NA
J: TRBJ1-2
V: TRBV6-5
D: TRBD1
DNA: TGTGCCAGCAGTTACATTGGAGGGGGCGAGGGCTACACCTTC
CDR3: CASSYIGGGEGYTF

size: once
J: TRBJ2-5
V: TRBV5-4
D: NA
DNA: TGTGCCAGCAGCCCCAGTACGACAGCCCAAGAGACCCAGTACTTC
CDR3: CASSPSTTAQETQYF

size: NA
J: TRBJ1-2
V: TRBV7-3
D: TRBD1
DNA: TGTGCCAGCAGCTTGACAGGGGGCCGAGATGGCTACACCTTC
CDR3: CASSLTGGRDGYTF

size: NA
J: TRBJ2-3
V: TRBV6-4
D: TRBD2
DNA: TGTGCCAGCAGCCCAAGAGCGGGGAGCACAGATACGCAGTATTTT
CDR3: CASSPRAGSTDTQYF

size: NA
J: TRBJ1-1
V: TRBV4-1
D: NA
DNA: TGCGCCAGCAGCCAGAAACAGGGCCAAATGAACACTGAAGCTTTCTTT
CDR3: CASSQKQGQMNTEAFF

size: once
J: TRBJ1-5
V: TRBV5-1
D: TRBD1
DNA: TGCGCCAGCAGCTTGGAGCCAGGGGGAAACAGCAATCAGCCCCAGCATTTT
CDR3: CASSLEPGGNSNQPQHF

size: NA
J: TRBJ1-4
V: TRBV6-1
D: NA
DNA: TGTGCCAGCAGTGAAGGGGGCACTAATGAAAAACTGTTTTTT
CDR3: CASSEGGTNEKLFF

size: once
J: TRBJ2-3
V: TRBV4-2
D: TRBD2
DNA: TGTGCCAGCAGCCAAGGCTGGCGGGGGGCACCAGATACGCAGTATTTT
CDR3: CASSQGWRGAPDTQYF

size: NA
J: TRBJ2-5
V: TRBV27
D: NA
DNA: TGTGCCAGCAGTTTAGGGCCACAAGAGACCCAGTACTTC
CDR3: CASSLGPQETQYF

size: NA
J: TRBJ1-2
V: TRBV13
D: NA
DNA: TGTGCCAGCAGCTTAGCATCCATCTATGGCTACACCTTC
CDR3: CASSLASIYGYTF

size: many
J: TRBJ2-1
V: TRBV2
D: TRBD2
DNA: TGTGCCAGCAGTTTCAGCGGGGGCCTCAATGAGCAGTTCTTC
CDR3: CASSFSGGLNEQFF

size: NA
J: TRBJ2-1
V: TRBV5-8
D: TRBD1
DNA: TGTGCTGGCAGGGACAGAAAATACAATGAGCAGTTCTTC
CDR3: CAGRDRKYNEQFF

size: once
J: TRBJ1-2
V: TRBV6-2/TRBV6-3
D: NA
DNA: TGTGCCAGCAGTTCGACAGATAACTATGGCTACACCTTC
CDR3: CASSSTDNYGYTF

size: once
J: TRBJ2-2
V: TRBV5-1
D: NA
DNA: TGCGCCAGCAGCTTGGTTGGGGCCACCGGGGAGCTGTTTTTT
CDR3: CASSLVGATGELFF

size: NA
J: TRBJ1-3
V: TRBV19
D: TRBD1
DNA: TGTGCCAGTAGTATATATGGGACAGGTGGAAACACCATATATTTT
CDR3: CASSIYGTGGNTIYF